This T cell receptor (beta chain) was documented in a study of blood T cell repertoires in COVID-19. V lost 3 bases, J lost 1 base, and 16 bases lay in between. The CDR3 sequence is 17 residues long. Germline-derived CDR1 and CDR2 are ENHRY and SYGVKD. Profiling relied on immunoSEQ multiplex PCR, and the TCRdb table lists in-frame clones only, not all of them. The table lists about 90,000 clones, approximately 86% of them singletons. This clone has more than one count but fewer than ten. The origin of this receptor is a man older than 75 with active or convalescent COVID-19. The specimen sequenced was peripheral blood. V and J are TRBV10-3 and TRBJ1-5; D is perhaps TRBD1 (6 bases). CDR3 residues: CAISEGLGGLSNQPQHF. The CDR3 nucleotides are TGTGCCATCAGTGAAGGGTTGGGGGGGCTCAGCAATCAGCCCCAGCATTTT.